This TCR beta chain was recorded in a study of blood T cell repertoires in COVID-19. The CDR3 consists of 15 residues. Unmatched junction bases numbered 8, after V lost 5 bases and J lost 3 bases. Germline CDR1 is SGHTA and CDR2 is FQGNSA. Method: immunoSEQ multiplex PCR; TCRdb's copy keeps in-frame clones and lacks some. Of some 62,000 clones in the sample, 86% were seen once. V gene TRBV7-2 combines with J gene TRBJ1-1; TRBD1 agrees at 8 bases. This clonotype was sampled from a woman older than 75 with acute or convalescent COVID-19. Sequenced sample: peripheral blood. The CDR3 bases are TGTGCCAGCAGCCCCCAGGGGGCCGCCCACACTGAAGCTTTCTTT. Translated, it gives CASSPQGAAHTEAFF.